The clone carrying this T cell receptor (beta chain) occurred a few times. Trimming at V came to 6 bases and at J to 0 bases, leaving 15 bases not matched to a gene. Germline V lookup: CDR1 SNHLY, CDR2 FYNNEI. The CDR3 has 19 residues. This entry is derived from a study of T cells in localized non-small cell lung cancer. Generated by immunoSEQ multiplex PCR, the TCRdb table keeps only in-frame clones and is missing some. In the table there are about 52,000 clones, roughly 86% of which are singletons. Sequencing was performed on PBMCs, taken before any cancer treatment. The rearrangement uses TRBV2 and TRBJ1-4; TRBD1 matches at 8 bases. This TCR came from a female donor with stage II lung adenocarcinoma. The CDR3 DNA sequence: TGTGCCAGCAGACTAGACAGGGGCAAAAAAATTGCAACTAATGAAAAACTGTTTTTT. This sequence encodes CASRLDRGKKIATNEKLFF.